A single sample is the source of the 10 T cell receptor beta chains below, sequenced in a study of blood T cells in healthy people across ages. The use of a sample-barcoded 5' primer and a J-beta primer mix characterized a second PCR of about 7 to 12 cycles. TCRdb recomputed calls from the 5' RACE reads with MiXCR, one row per CDR3 protein. The sample holds 1.5 million to 2 million distinct CDR3 sequences, 49% seen once. Input material: blood. All receptors come from a woman aged 40 to 50 in good health.

The rearrangement uses TRBV6-5 and TRBJ2-5; 7 bases map to TRBD1. The CDR3 spans 14 residues. Germline trimming cut 8 bases from V and 11 bases from J; bases unmatched to any gene: 17. Germline assignment: CDR1 MNHEY and CDR2 SVGAGI. CDR3 bases: TGTGCCAGCTTAGCTAGGACAGGCCCCAGAGAGCAGTACTTC. It translates to CASLARTGPREQYF.

This chain links TRBV20-1 with TRBJ2-3; possible D gene TRBD2, 6 bases. The CDR3 has 13 amino acids. Between the trimmed V and J ends, which lost 5 bases and 3 bases, there was a span of 12 bases. The germline V gene encodes CDR1 DFQATT and CDR2 SNEGSKA (reference sequence). The CDR3 sequence: CSAFTGTTDTQYF. For the CDR3, the DNA is TGCAGTGCTTTTACCGGGACTACAGATACGCAGTATTTT.

Remarks on this clonotype: A much larger clone differs from this one at a single base, so this may be a read error. J is TRBJ2-5 and V is TRBV12-3 or TRBV12-4; no clear D gene. The CDR3 runs 12 residues. V was pared by 5 bases and J by 11 bases, with 15 bases between. The CDR3, as DNA: TGTGCCAGCAGTACCGATTACAATGAGCAGTACTTC. It is translated as CASSTDYNEQYF.

The sample holds a few counts of this clonotype. The chain is built from TRBV29-1 and TRBJ2-3; possibly TRBD1 for D (6 bases). Trimming shortened V by 6 bases and J by 2 bases, and 18 bases separated the two germline ends. CDR1 is SQVTM, CDR2 ANQGSEA, per germline. The CDR3 has 15 amino acids. This CDR3 reads CSVALLGAVTDTQYF. The CDR3 region has the DNA TGCAGCGTGGCCCTGTTGGGGGCCGTCACAGATACGCAGTATTTT.

The V gene is TRBV28, the J gene TRBJ1-1; D gene uncertain. Germline loops: CDR1 MDHEN, CDR2 SYDVKM. V gave up 5 bases and J gave up 5 bases, with 12 bases separating them. The CDR3 totals 13 residues. Written as DNA, the CDR3 is TGTGCCAGCAGTGTCCCGGCCGGGACTGAAGCTTTCTTT. This encodes CASSVPAGTEAFF.

Here the CDR3 reads CSSRRRRSYNEQFF. CDR3 DNA: TGCAGTTCCCGACGGCGGCGCTCCTACAATGAGCAGTTCTTC. The V and J genes are TRBV20-1 and TRBJ2-1; no clear D. CDR1 DFQATT and CDR2 SNEGSKA come from the germline V gene (reference sequence). Trimming took 8 bases from V and 0 from J, leaving 14 bases between them. The CDR3 has 14 residues.

The CDR3 loop is CASSLDGTGDGYTF. Written as DNA, the CDR3 is TGTGCCAGCAGCTTAGATGGTACAGGGGATGGCTACACCTTC. The chain is built from TRBV7-2 and TRBJ1-2; 7 positions match TRBD1. Germline V gene data show CDR1 as SGHTA and CDR2 as FQGNSA. V lost 1 base and J lost 6; bases outside the gene matches: 5. The CDR3 consists of 14 residues.

This clonotype was picked up a small number of times. The J gene is TRBJ2-3, the V gene TRBV10-3; D perhaps matches TRBD2 (6 bases). The V end lost 6 bases, the J end lost 1 base, and 17 bases lay between the germline ends. The CDR3 contains 16 residues. The germline V gene encodes CDR1 ENHRY and CDR2 SYGVKD. The CDR3 is CAISQLWDLGTDTQYF. CDR3 nucleotides: TGTGCCATCAGCCAACTCTGGGACTTGGGCACAGATACGCAGTATTTT.

The V call is TRBV13, the J call TRBJ2-1; 11 bases are a match to TRBD2. Per the germline V gene, CDR1 is PRHDT and CDR2 is FYEKMQ (reference sequence). The CDR3 consists of 16 residues. V lost 5 bases, J lost 5 bases, and 8 bases stayed unmatched. The CDR3 DNA is TGTGCCAGCAGCGGAAGACTAGCGGGGACCCACAATGAGCAGTTCTTC. Translating gives CASSGRLAGTHNEQFF.

The V gene is TRBV10-3, the J gene TRBJ1-2, with TRBD1 matching 7 bases. The CDR3 totals 16 residues. V lost 4 bases to trimming and J lost 0 bases; unmatched junction nucleotides: 8. Germline values: CDR1 ENHRY, CDR2 SYGVKD. CDR3 in amino acids: CAISGEQGPANYGYTF. CDR3 bases: TGTGCCATCAGTGGGGAACAGGGGCCTGCTAACTATGGCTACACCTTC.